The 30 T cell receptor beta chains below all came from one sample that was sequenced in a study of blood T cell repertoires in COVID-19. Only in-frame clones appear in the TCRdb table, and some are missing; sequencing was by immunoSEQ multiplex PCR. The table includes over 250,000 clones, 75% to 90% detected once. Sequencing was done on a sample of PBMCs or T cells enriched from blood (not recorded which). The receptor set was obtained from a woman aged 18-29 years who had recovered from COVID-19.

The rearrangement uses TRBV9 and TRBJ2-3; perhaps TRBD1 as D (6 bases). The ends were cut back, 3 bases at V and 0 bases at J, with 11 bases in the middle. Looked up from germline, CDR1 is SGDLS and CDR2 is YYNGEE. This CDR3 has 15 residues. CDR3 loop: CASSAPGQSTDTQYF. DNA of the CDR3: TGTGCCAGCAGCGCCCCGGGACAAAGCACAGATACGCAGTATTTT.

The rearrangement uses TRBV6-5 and TRBJ1-2, with a weak D call TRBD1 (6 bases). Trimming left V 6 bases short and J 6 bases short, with 14 bases between. Germline assignment: CDR1 MNHEY and CDR2 SVGAGI. The CDR3 is 13 amino acids. This chain's CDR3 is CASRLGRGNGYTF. For the CDR3, the DNA is TGTGCCAGCAGGCTAGGCAGGGGAAATGGCTACACCTTC.

The rearrangement links TRBV10-3 to TRBJ2-2; D is possibly TRBD1 (8 bases). Trimming removed 7 bases from V and 5 bases from J, with 17 bases in between. This CDR3 is 15 amino acids long. Germline V gene data show CDR1 as ENHRY and CDR2 as SYGVKD. As DNA, the CDR3 is TGTGCCATCAAACCCGACAGGGGAGGGACCGGGGAGCTGTTTTTT. Translation gives CAIKPDRGGTGELFF.

The chain employs TRBV6-4 and TRBJ2-1; D might be TRBD1 (7 bases). The CDR3 has 14 residues. V gave up 2 bases and J gave up 8 bases, with 13 bases separating them. Germline V lookup: CDR1 MRHNA, CDR2 SNTAGT. CDR3 coding DNA: TGTGCCAGCAGTGACCCCCTCAGGGGGGATGAGCAGTTCTTC. Translation gives CASSDPLRGDEQFF.

V is TRBV27 and J is TRBJ1-2, with D possibly TRBD1 on 6 matching bases. CDR1 is MNHEY and CDR2 is SMNVEV in the germline V gene (reference sequence). V lost 4 bases and J lost 4, with 10 bases in between. This CDR3 is built from 13 residues. Written as DNA, the CDR3 is TGTGCCAGCAGTTCGACAGGCGGCTATGGCTACACCTTC. Protein sequence: CASSSTGGYGYTF.

The chain carries TRBV2 and TRBJ1-5; 9 positions agree with TRBD1. CDR3 length equals 19 residues. J lost 0 bases, V lost 0 bases, and 9 bases had no gene match. Germline V gene lookup returns CDR1 SNHLY and CDR2 FYNNEI. The CDR3 spells CASSEATSRTGDSNQPQHF. The CDR3 DNA sequence: TGTGCCAGCAGTGAAGCGACTTCCCGGACAGGGGATAGCAATCAGCCCCAGCATTTT.

The chain uses TRBV28 and TRBJ1-6; the D is unclear. The CDR3 loop spans 14 amino acids. The V gene lost 9 bases and the J gene lost 10 bases, with 19 bases spanning the gap. Germline CDR1 is MDHEN and CDR2 is SYDVKM. The CDR3 sequence: CASHPGEGNSPLHF. The CDR3, as DNA: TGTGCCAGTCACCCGGGAGAGGGAAACTCACCCCTCCACTTT. Supplemented by reference TRBV28 and TRBJ1-6, the full variable domain reads DVKVTQSSRYLVKRTGEKVFLECVQDMDHENMFWYRQDPGLGLRLIYFSYDVKMKEKGDIPEGYSVSREKKERFSLILESASTNQTSMYLCASHPGEGNSPLHFGNGTRLTVT.

The chain's CDR3 is CASSARDRGYEQYF. CDR3 sequence (DNA): TGTGCCAGCAGCGCCCGGGACAGGGGTTACGAGCAGTACTTC. The V call is TRBV7-6, the J call TRBJ2-7; 10 bases agree with TRBD1. The germline CDR1 and CDR2 sequences are SGHVS and FNYEAQ. There are 14 residues in the CDR3. V lost 5 bases and J lost 4; bases outside the gene matches: 5. The full variable domain, in which reference TRBV7-6 and TRBJ2-7 provide the parts outside the CDR3, is GAGVSQSPRYKVTKRGQDVALRCDPISGHVSLYWYRQALGQGPEFLTYFNYEAQQDKSGLPNDRFSAERPEGSISTLTIQRTEQRDSAMYRCASSARDRGYEQYFGPGTRLTVT.

This clone was seen only once. V and J are TRBV29-1 and TRBJ1-4; D remains unclear. The V end was cut by 4 bases, the J end by 0 bases, with 6 bases between. The CDR3 extends over 13 amino acids. Germline V lookup: CDR1 SQVTM, CDR2 ANQGSEA. The CDR3 loop reads CSVVAATNEKLFF. CDR3 DNA sequence: TGCAGCGTTGTGGCCGCAACTAATGAAAAACTGTTTTTT.

The V gene is TRBV3-1 (or the pseudogene TRBV3-2), the J gene TRBJ1-4; 12 nucleotides align to TRBD1. Germline trimming cut 1 base from V and 8 bases from J; bases unmatched to any gene: 5. The length of the CDR3 is 16 residues. Germline V lookup: CDR1 LGHDT, CDR2 YNNKEL (reference sequence). As DNA, the CDR3 is TGTGCCAGCAGCCAAGGTAGAGGGACAGGGGGCGAAAAACTGTTTTTT. The encoded protein is CASSQGRGTGGEKLFF.

This clone was detected only a few times. The V and J genes are TRBV13 and TRBJ2-3; weak D call: TRBD1 (6 bases). Per germline, CDR1 PRHDT and CDR2 FYEKMQ (reference sequence). Between the trimmed V and J ends, which lost 0 bases and 4 bases, there was a span of 14 bases. This CDR3 has 16 residues. DNA for the CDR3: TGTGCCAGCAGCTTAGGTCTTACAGGGTCCCCAGATACGCAGTATTTT. Residues: CASSLGLTGSPDTQYF.

The chain combines TRBV6-5 with TRBJ1-1, with a possible D match to TRBD1 (5 bases). From germline, CDR1 is MNHEY and CDR2 SVGAGI. With 2 bases removed from V and 1 base from J, the gap between germline ends came to 8 bases. The CDR3 has 14 amino acids. The CDR3 sequence is CASSYRGRNTEAFF. The CDR3 bases are TGTGCCAGCAGTTACCGGGGGAGGAACACTGAAGCTTTCTTT.

The rearrangement links TRBV27 to TRBJ1-5; 10 bases agree with TRBD1. Germline CDR1 and CDR2: MNHEY and SMNVEV (reference sequence). This CDR3 comprises 16 residues. Unmatched junction bases numbered 5, after V lost 3 bases and J lost 3 bases. The CDR3: CASSLRTGGPNQPQHF. CDR3 sequence (DNA): TGTGCCAGCAGTTTGAGGACAGGGGGTCCCAATCAGCCCCAGCATTTT.

Concerning this clone: The germline gene is not matched at one end of the junction; a read error may be the cause. In DNA, the CDR3 is TGTGCTAGCAGCCCATTGGACAGGCAGGCGACCCAGTACTTC. Protein product: CASSPLDRQATQYF. V usage is TRBV7-7 and J usage is TRBJ2-5; 7 bases map to TRBD1. CDR1 SSHAT and CDR2 FNYEAQ come from the germline V gene (reference sequence). The CDR3 has 14 residues. The full variable domain, completed using reference TRBV7-7 and TRBJ2-5, is GAGVSQSPRYKVTKRGQDVTLRCDPISSHATLYWYQQALGQGPEFLTYFNYEAQPDKSGLPSDRFSAERPEGSISTLTIQRTEQRDSAMYRCASSPLDRQATQYFGPGTRLLVL.

The CDR3 DNA follows: TGCGCCAGCAGCAAGACAGGGGGTACCGGGGAGCTGTTTTTT. Amino acids: CASSKTGGTGELFF. The gene calls are TRBV4-1 and TRBJ2-2; TRBD1 matches at 9 bases. The germline CDR1 and CDR2 sequences are MGHRA and YSYEKL. The CDR3 contains 14 residues. After removal of 5 bases from V and 5 bases from J, the junction contained 3 bases not matched to a gene.

For this clone: In the same sample, other DNA sequences code for this CDR3. This rearrangement joins TRBV3-1 (or the pseudogene TRBV3-2) to TRBJ1-2; D gene unclear. This CDR3 region has 13 residues. With 1 base removed from V and 4 bases from J, the gap between germline ends came to 7 bases. CDR1 is LGHDT and CDR2 is YNNKEL in the germline V gene (reference sequence). The CDR3 DNA reads TGTGCCAGCAGCCAAGTTCGGTCCTATGGCTACACCTTC. Residues: CASSQVRSYGYTF.

The DNA of the CDR3 is TGCGCCAGCAGCACGTCCGGGACAGGGAACACTGAAGCTTTCTTT. Translation gives CASSTSGTGNTEAFF. The gene calls are TRBV5-1 and TRBJ1-1; 8 bases align to TRBD1. Losses at the gene ends were 4 bases for V and 1 base for J; bases not matched to a gene: 6. Germline V gene lookup returns CDR1 SGHRS and CDR2 YFSETQ. This CDR3 spans 15 amino acids.

This chain uses TRBV19 with TRBJ2-1, with a tentative D call TRBD2 (5 bases). CDR1 is LNHDA, CDR2 SQIVND, per germline (reference sequence). The CDR3 loop spans 13 amino acids. V was pared by 7 bases and J by 4 bases, with 11 bases between. The CDR3 coding sequence is TGTGCCAGTACCCTAGGCGGGTACAATGAGCAGTTCTTC. Its protein is CASTLGGYNEQFF. The full variable domain, its missing parts supplied by reference TRBV19 and TRBJ2-1, is DGGITQSPKYLFRKEGQNVTLSCEQNLNHDAMYWYRQDPGQGLRLIYYSQIVNDFQKGDIAEGYSVSREKKESFPLTVTSAQKNPTAFYLCASTLGGYNEQFFGPGTRLTVL.

The chain joins TRBV27 to TRBJ2-3; D not resolved. CDR3 size: 17 residues. Trimming took off 5 bases at V and 0 bases at J, with 18 bases between the two ends. In germline, CDR1 is MNHEY, CDR2 SMNVEV (reference sequence). The CDR3 sequence: CASSPTHGRSSTDTQYF. DNA for the CDR3: TGTGCCAGCAGTCCGACCCATGGGCGATCTAGCACAGATACGCAGTATTTT.

This clone has ten or more counts. The chain recombines TRBV3-1 (or the pseudogene TRBV3-2) with TRBJ2-7; 15 bases map to TRBD2. Germline loops: CDR1 LGHDT, CDR2 YNNKEL (reference sequence). The junction had 5 bases not matched to a gene; V was cut back by 1 base and J by 7 bases. CDR3 size: 16 residues. The CDR3 reads CASSQGRTSGGGEQYF. CDR3 bases: TGTGCCAGCAGCCAAGGTCGGACTAGCGGGGGGGGTGAGCAGTACTTC.

The gene calls are TRBV6-5 and TRBJ2-1; 12 positions match TRBD1. Germline V gene sequence: CDR1 MNHEY, CDR2 SVGAGI. The CDR3 spans 16 residues. J was trimmed by 7 bases and V by 0 bases; bases with no gene match: 4. CDR3 residues: CASSYSLGQGANEQFF. The CDR3 region has the DNA TGTGCCAGCAGTTACTCATTGGGACAGGGGGCAAATGAGCAGTTCTTC.

This chain links TRBV24-1 with TRBJ2-7; 7 bases align to TRBD1. V lost 4 bases and J lost 7; bases outside the gene matches: 9. The CDR3 is 14 amino acids. Germline V gives CDR1 KGHDR, CDR2 SFDVKD. The CDR3 DNA is TGTGCCACCAGTGACCGGGACAGCTTAGGAGAGCAGTACTTC. Protein sequence: CATSDRDSLGEQYF.

The chain couples TRBV6-5 to TRBJ1-5; possibly TRBD1 for D (6 bases). There are 16 residues in the CDR3. CDR1 and CDR2 (germline): MNHEY, SVGAGI. V was trimmed by 4 bases and J by 6 bases, leaving 19 bases between them. The CDR3, as DNA: TGTGCCAGCAGTTTGGGCGTAGGGGGGGCTGCTCAGCCCCAGCATTTT. Encoded protein: CASSLGVGGAAQPQHF.

This chain connects TRBV19 to TRBJ1-2; D is uncertain. CDR3 length: 14 residues. Trimming stripped 2 bases from V and 4 bases from J, with 11 bases between. CDR1 LNHDA and CDR2 SQIVND come from the germline V gene (reference sequence). The CDR3 spells CASSIRVGSYGYTF. The CDR3, as DNA: TGTGCCAGTAGTATACGGGTAGGAAGCTATGGCTACACCTTC.

V is TRBV2 and J is TRBJ2-3, with D possibly being TRBD2 (7 bases). CDR1 SNHLY and CDR2 FYNNEI come from the germline V gene. CDR3 length equals 15 residues. Between the trimmed V and J ends, which lost 4 bases and 1 base, there was a span of 12 bases. CDR3 protein: CASSGSGGGTDTQYF. The CDR3 DNA follows: TGTGCCAGCAGTGGATCGGGGGGCGGCACAGATACGCAGTATTTT. Filled out from reference TRBV2 and TRBJ2-3, the complete variable domain reads EPEVTQTPSHQVTQMGQEVILRCVPISNHLYFYWYRQILGQKVEFLVSFYNNEISEKSEIFDDQFSVERPDGSNFTLKIRSTKLEDSAMYFCASSGSGGGTDTQYFGPGTRLTVL.

The V gene is TRBV2, the J gene TRBJ1-2; D unclear. Germline CDR1 is SNHLY and CDR2 is FYNNEI. The CDR3 covers 11 residues. Trimming pared 11 bases from V and 4 bases from J, leaving 11 bases between. The CDR3 DNA sequence: TGTGCCGGAAAAGCGACCTATGGCTACACCTTC. It encodes CAGKATYGYTF.

The gene calls are TRBV10-1 and TRBJ1-1, with D unclear. CDR1 and CDR2 (germline): WNHNN, SYGVQD (reference sequence). The CDR3 sequence is 18 residues long. The V and J ends lost 0 bases and 5 bases respectively, with 22 bases between them. The CDR3 DNA sequence: TGCGCCAGCAGTGAGTCCGGGGTTTATGAAGGAGGCCGGACTGAAGCTTTCTTT. As protein: CASSESGVYEGGRTEAFF.

The chain joins TRBV7-6 to TRBJ2-5, with TRBD1 identical over 9 bases. Germline trimming cut 7 bases from V and 6 bases from J; bases unmatched to any gene: 9. Germline CDR1 SGHVS, CDR2 FNYEAQ. The CDR3 has 14 residues. CDR3 loop: CASNLDRGEKTQYF. The CDR3 DNA follows: TGTGCCAGCAACTTGGACAGGGGAGAAAAGACCCAGTACTTC.

This clone appeared a single time. This chain uses TRBV9 with TRBJ1-2, with 7 bases that match TRBD1. With V trimmed by 3 bases and J by 3 bases, 8 bases remained unmatched. This CDR3 is 15 amino acids long. In germline, CDR1 is SGDLS, CDR2 YYNGEE. Here the CDR3 reads CASSGTVGTDYGYTF. CDR3 DNA: TGTGCCAGCAGCGGGACAGTTGGGACAGACTATGGCTACACCTTC.

The chain combines TRBV7-9 with TRBJ1-5, with TRBD1 matching 8 bases. With V trimmed by 5 bases and J by 2 bases, 5 bases remained unmatched. Germline CDR1 is SEHNR and CDR2 is FQNEAQ (reference sequence). The length of the CDR3 is 15 residues. In nucleotides, the CDR3 is TGTGCCAGCAGCGCACAGGGGGTCGGCAATCAGCCCCAGCATTTT. Translated: CASSAQGVGNQPQHF.